Below are 20 T cell receptor beta chains sequenced from a single sample in a study of T cells in Graves' hyperthyroidism and ophthalmopathy. From RNA transcripts, TCR beta CDR3 regions were amplified. The HTBI set primed first-round TCR CDR3 RT-PCR. MiXCR was run by TCRdb on the multiplex PCR reads, yielding one entry per CDR3 protein. Of hundreds of thousands of distinct CDR3 sequences listed, less than 25% are singletons. The sequencing input was blood. These receptors all stem from a young man with Graves' ophthalmopathy.

This clonotype was recorded a few times. The chain has TRBV18 and TRBJ2-5; 10 bases align to TRBD1. The germline CDR1 and CDR2 sequences are KGHSH and LQKENI. V was pared by 2 bases and J by 5 bases, with 8 bases of the junction left unmatched. The CDR3 runs 16 residues. The CDR3: CASSPTAMDRGETQYF. The CDR3 nucleotides are TGTGCCAGCTCACCAACAGCTATGGACAGGGGGGAGACCCAGTACTTC.

The chain is built from TRBV7-2 and TRBJ2-4; D ambiguous. The length of the CDR3 is 17 residues. V was clipped by 5 bases and J by 0 bases, with 17 bases between them. In germline, CDR1 is SGHTA, CDR2 FQGNSA. As DNA, the CDR3 is TGTGCCAGCAGCCTTGGCCTAGGGTCAGGAGCCAAAAACATTCAGTACTTC. It is translated as CASSLGLGSGAKNIQYF.

This clonotype was counted a few times. CDR3 nucleotides: TGTGCCAGCAGCTTGACCCTGACGCACACCGGGGAGCTGTTTTTT. Translated, it gives CASSLTLTHTGELFF. This chain joins TRBV11-3 and TRBJ2-2; unclear D gene. Germline V gene sequence: CDR1 SGHNT, CDR2 YENEEA. The V end lost 3 bases, the J end lost 3 bases, and 11 bases lay between the germline ends. The CDR3 totals 15 residues. The variable domain in full, with the rest retrieved from reference TRBV11-3 and TRBJ2-2, is EAGVVQSPRYKIIEKKQPVAFWCNPISGHNTLYWYLQNLGQGPELLIRYENEEAVDDSQLPKDRFSAERLKGVDSTLKIQPAELGDSAVYLCASSLTLTHTGELFFGEGSRLTVL.

Only a few counts were recorded for this clonotype. J is TRBJ2-1 and V is TRBV6-2 or TRBV6-3, with 11 positions matching TRBD2. Trimming cost V 5 bases and J 10 bases; bases outside gene matches: 13. The CDR3 sequence is 16 residues long. CDR1 is MNHEY and CDR2 is SVGEGT in the germline V gene. CDR3 sequence: CASSRLAGGSPGEQFF. CDR3 bases: TGTGCCAGCAGTCGTTTAGCGGGAGGGTCCCCGGGGGAGCAGTTCTTC.

V usage is TRBV12-3 or TRBV12-4 and J usage is TRBJ1-2; D not certain. This CDR3 is 14 amino acids long. Trimming pared 6 bases from V and 4 bases from J, leaving 15 bases between. This CDR3 reads CASSLSRSPYGYTF. The CDR3 DNA reads as TGTGCCAGCAGCCTTAGCCGTTCCCCCTATGGCTACACCTTC.

The chain couples TRBV7-9 to TRBJ2-2; 10 bases fit TRBD1. The CDR3 consists of 15 residues. Germline V lookup: CDR1 SEHNR, CDR2 FQNEAQ (reference sequence). V lost 5 bases, J lost 4 bases, and 4 bases stayed unmatched. CDR3: CASSGRTGGTGELFF. CDR3 sequence (DNA): TGTGCCAGCAGCGGAAGGACAGGGGGCACCGGGGAGCTGTTTTTT.

The chain carries TRBV7-9 and TRBJ2-5; D is possibly TRBD1 (5 bases). This CDR3 is built from 15 residues. Germline values: CDR1 SEHNR, CDR2 FQNEAQ (reference sequence). The V and J ends lost 1 base and 2 bases respectively, with 11 bases between them. The CDR3 reads CASSLGQTRQETQYF. The CDR3 DNA follows: TGTGCCAGCAGCTTAGGACAGACCAGGCAAGAGACCCAGTACTTC.

The chain carries TRBV6-2 or TRBV6-3 and TRBJ1-6; D is ambiguous. The CDR3 extends over 13 amino acids. Germline V CDR1 and CDR2: MNHEY, SVGEGT. The ends were cut back, 10 bases at V and 3 bases at J, with 10 bases in the middle. The CDR3 nucleotides read TGTGCCATCATGGGCGGCTATAATTCACCCCTCCACTTT. As protein: CAIMGGYNSPLHF.

V usage is TRBV6-1 and J usage is TRBJ2-2, with 10 bases identical to TRBD1. J gave up 6 bases and V 4 bases, and 5 bases lay outside the gene matches. Germline loops: CDR1 MNHNS, CDR2 SASEGT. This CDR3 is built from 15 residues. CDR3 DNA sequence: TGTGCCAGCAGTGTACCGGGACAGGGGTCCGGGGAGCTGTTTTTT. This translates into CASSVPGQGSGELFF.

The sample holds a few counts of this clonotype. The chain uses TRBV10-2 and TRBJ2-5; 8 positions match TRBD2. The CDR3 contains 17 residues. V trimming: 7 bases; J trimming: 1 base; junction bases outside the gene matches: 14. CDR1 is WSHSY and CDR2 is SAAADI in the germline V gene. The CDR3 loop is CASTISGTSKSQETQYF. CDR3 bases: TGCGCCAGCACAATTAGCGGGACATCGAAGTCCCAAGAGACCCAGTACTTC.

There are a few counts of this clonotype. The chain couples TRBV6-5 to TRBJ2-5; TRBD2 matches 9 bases. There are 16 residues in the CDR3. The V and J ends lost 2 bases and 3 bases, in that order; junction bases with no gene match: 7. Germline V gene lookup returns CDR1 MNHEY and CDR2 SVGAGI. The CDR3 sequence is CASSYVSSGAEETQYF. CDR3 coding DNA: TGTGCCAGCAGTTACGTTTCTAGCGGGGCCGAAGAGACCCAGTACTTC.

There are a few counts of this clonotype. The chain employs TRBV5-1 and TRBJ1-3, with 9 bases aligning to TRBD1. The CDR3 has 17 amino acids. In germline, CDR1 is SGHRS, CDR2 YFSETQ. J was trimmed by 0 bases and V by 0 bases; bases with no gene match: 4. The CDR3, as DNA: TGCGCCAGCAGCTTGGGGGACAGGGTGACCTCTGGAAACACCATATATTTT. Its translation: CASSLGDRVTSGNTIYF.

This clonotype was recorded a few times. The V call is TRBV20-1, the J call TRBJ2-5; 7 bases are shared with TRBD1. Germline CDR1 DFQATT, CDR2 SNEGSKA (reference sequence). The V gene end was trimmed by 6 bases and the J gene end by 7 bases; junction bases not matched to a gene: 5. This CDR3 is 11 amino acids long. This chain's CDR3 is CSAIGGWTQYF. CDR3 bases: TGCAGTGCCATAGGGGGCTGGACCCAGTACTTC.

This clonotype was seen only a few times. V gene TRBV18 combines with J gene TRBJ2-1; 8 positions match TRBD1. The CDR3 contains 14 residues. The V gene's germline CDR1 is KGHSH and CDR2 LQKENI. V lost 4 bases and J lost 7; bases outside the gene matches: 6. The CDR3 loop is CASSQTGEGNEQFF. CDR3 sequence (DNA): TGTGCCAGCTCACAGACAGGGGAAGGGAATGAGCAGTTCTTC.

Comment on this clonotype: At one of its ends the junction is not consistent with the germline gene, which may arise from a read error. The chain joins TRBV7-8 to TRBJ1-3; 9 bases match TRBD1. Germline V gene lookup returns CDR1 SGHVS and CDR2 FQNEAQ. This CDR3 is built from 17 residues. CDR3 residues: CASSPLSGTGTGNAIYF. The CDR3 nucleotides read TGTGCCAGCAGCCCCCTTTCGGGGACAGGGACTGGAAACGCCATATATTTT.

This clonotype was counted ten times or more. The chain employs TRBV19 and TRBJ1-1, with TRBD1 as a possible D gene (5 bases). Trimming took off 3 bases at V and 4 bases at J, with 15 bases between the two ends. This CDR3 comprises 15 residues. Per germline, CDR1 LNHDA and CDR2 SQIVND (reference sequence). The CDR3 loop is CASSMEGSGGTEAFF. The CDR3 DNA reads as TGTGCCAGTAGTATGGAAGGCTCCGGGGGCACTGAAGCTTTCTTT.

This clonotype was recorded at least ten times. The chain recombines TRBV12-3 or TRBV12-4 with TRBJ1-1; TRBD1 agrees at 7 bases. V lost 6 bases and J lost 5; bases outside the gene matches: 21. This CDR3 has 18 amino acids. The CDR3 DNA is TGTGCCAGCAGATGGGATGTGCGGGACAGCCTACGATGGACTGAAGCTTTCTTT. Translated, it gives CASRWDVRDSLRWTEAFF.

Ten or more counts support this clonotype. The chain couples TRBV13 to TRBJ2-7, with 8 bases aligning to TRBD1. CDR3 length equals 15 residues. In germline, CDR1 is PRHDT, CDR2 FYEKMQ (reference sequence). J lost 6 bases, V lost 4 bases, and 11 bases had no gene match. The CDR3 DNA sequence: TGTGCCAGCAGCTCTGAGGGACAGGCGGGGAGCGAGCAGTACTTC. Amino acid sequence: CASSSEGQAGSEQYF.

This clonotype was seen at least ten times. The chain combines TRBV5-1 with TRBJ1-1; D is ambiguous. The CDR3 contains 12 residues. The V gene lost 0 bases and the J gene lost 7 bases, with 7 bases spanning the gap. The germline V gene has CDR1 SGHRS and CDR2 YFSETQ. The CDR3 DNA sequence: TGCGCCAGCAGCTTGGATAGGTATGAAGCTTTCTTT. This translates into CASSLDRYEAFF.

This clonotype was counted many times. The chain is built from TRBV11-1 and TRBJ2-1; D not certain. The V and J ends lost 4 bases and 2 bases respectively, with 15 bases between them. CDR1 is SGHAT and CDR2 is FQDESV in the germline V gene (reference sequence). CDR3 length: 16 residues. As DNA, the CDR3 is TGTGCCAGCAGCTACGTAAGAGGATGGGCCTACAATGAGCAGTTCTTC. This sequence encodes CASSYVRGWAYNEQFF.